This TCR beta chain was obtained from a study of PD-1 blockade in classical Hodgkin lymphoma. The junction had 12 bases not matched to a gene; V was cut back by 5 bases and J by 6 bases. The germline gives CDR1 SGHTA, CDR2 FQGNSA. The CDR3 sequence is 17 residues long. Time point of the sample: newly diagnosed, previously untreated cHL patient sample. Generated by immunoSEQ multiplex PCR, the TCRdb table keeps only in-frame clones and is missing some. The sample has 70,000 or so clones, approximately 93% seen once; the top ten hold roughly 2.7%. Sequences were obtained from peripheral blood mononuclear cells (PBMCs). The chain uses TRBV7-2 and TRBJ2-5; 13 nucleotides match TRBD2. The clonotype comes from a human donor with classical Hodgkin lymphoma. The CDR3 sequence: CASSLLGTSGIGKTQYF. The CDR3 DNA is TGTGCCAGCAGCCTATTAGGGACTAGCGGGATAGGAAAGACCCAGTACTTC.